One sample yielded the 4 T cell receptor beta chains listed below, sequenced in a study of cytomegalovirus exposure and HLA in healthy donors (dated by TCRdb to between 2016 and 2019). The library was built by means of the immunoSEQ multiplex PCR assay. For the multiplex PCR, a mixture combining 60 forward primers for TCR Vbeta segments and 13 reverse primers for TCR Jbeta segments was used. TCRdb's version of the immuneACCESS table is confined to in-frame rearrangements and falls short of the full clone set. An unresolved V gene accounts for under half of the shortfall where checked; the remainder is of unknown origin. Present in this sample are some 170,000 clones, 70% to 85% of which were seen just once. Of the sample, 2% to 3% falls within the top ten clones. Sequenced: PBMCs. These receptors all stem from a human donor in good health.

This clone came up a few times. The chain uses TRBV14 and TRBJ2-3; 10 nucleotides align to TRBD2. The trim removed 0 bases at V and 10 bases at J, leaving 10 bases unmatched. In germline, CDR1 is SGHDN, CDR2 FVKESK. The CDR3 consists of 16 residues. DNA for the CDR3: TGTGCCAGCAGCCAAGATCTAGCGGGGGCTCTTGGGGCGCAGTATTTT. It translates to CASSQDLAGALGAQYF.

The chain employs TRBV15 and TRBJ1-2; 7 nucleotides line up with TRBD1. The CDR3 contains 16 residues. Germline V lookup: CDR1 LNHNV, CDR2 YYDKDF (reference sequence). V shed 3 bases, J shed 4 bases, and the junction held 11 bases outside the gene matches. The CDR3 region is CATSRDRNPTGYGYTF. In DNA, the CDR3 is TGTGCCACCAGCAGGGACAGGAACCCAACCGGCTATGGCTACACCTTC.

Note on this clone: At one boundary the junction diverges from the germline segment, which might be a read error. The chain has TRBV7-9 and TRBJ1-1; tentatively, D is TRBD1 (6 bases). CDR1 is SEHNR, CDR2 FQNEAQ, per germline (reference sequence). The CDR3 has 18 residues. The CDR3 DNA reads TGTTCCAGCAGCTCCCTCAGTTCCTCAGGGGTCGGGAACACTGAAGCTTTCTTT. It specifies CSSSSLSSSGVGNTEAFF.

V and J are TRBV4-3 and TRBJ2-3; TRBD2 aligns across 11 bases. The germline V gene has CDR1 LGHNA and CDR2 YSLEER. There are 16 residues in the CDR3. V trimming: 3 bases; J trimming: 0 bases; junction bases outside the gene matches: 2. Written as DNA, the CDR3 is TGCGCCAGCAGCCAGTGGACTAGCGGGAGCACAGATACGCAGTATTTT. Amino acid sequence: CASSQWTSGSTDTQYF.